What follows describes a single T cell receptor beta chain. Its antigen is as yet unknown. The V and J ends lost 5 bases and 9 bases, in that order; junction bases with no gene match: 12. The CDR3 length is 15 residues. Germline V gene lookup returns CDR1 LNHDA and CDR2 SQIVND (reference sequence). This specimen belongs to a study of cytomegalovirus exposure and HLA in healthy donors. In the study overall: A later analysis reported the approximately 120 validation repertoires used the same platform as the roughly 700 first-cohort repertoires. General observations from the study: Most sequenced TCRs were rare (though some public TCRs occurred in many donors). Confirmation in vitro established that a few CMV-associated chains were specific for CMV antigens.

Clones were sequenced by immunoSEQ multiplex PCR, and TCRdb holds only the in-frame ones, with some missing. The sample shows approximately 160,000 clones, 75% to 90% of them seen only once. The genes are TRBV19 and TRBJ1-2; TRBD1 matches at 10 bases. The receptor's source is a young woman in good health and CMV-seronegative. The sequenced material came from PBMCs. The CDR3 protein is CASSERDGTGDRYTF. The CDR3, as DNA: TGTGCCAGTAGTGAGCGCGACGGGACAGGGGACCGCTACACCTTC.